This note documents a single TCR beta chain sequence. Antigen specificity is unknown. The data were taken from a study of OX40 agonist ivuxolimab in advanced cancers. Overall study findings and caveats: Antigen targets of the expanded peripheral T cells went undetermined.

Germline CDR1 is SEHNR and CDR2 is FQNEAQ (reference sequence). The CDR3 length is 13 residues. Trimming took 8 bases from V and 5 from J, leaving 15 bases between them. Generated by immunoSEQ multiplex PCR, the TCRdb table keeps only in-frame clones and is missing some. The sample consists of 62,000 or so clones, approximately 86% of them appearing once. The genes are TRBV7-9 and TRBJ2-5, with D maybe TRBD1 (6 bases). Sequenced here: CD4+ or CD8+ T cells sorted from blood, sampled in a trial of the OX40 agonist ivuxolimab. The source is an adult with an advanced solid tumor such as melanoma, head and neck, liver or kidney cancer. The CDR3 loop reads CASRFTGFETQYF. In nucleotides, the CDR3 is TGTGCCAGCCGATTTACAGGGTTTGAGACCCAGTACTTC.